This TCR beta chain was obtained from a study of identifying expanded T cells in peripheral blood. Findings and caveats of the study: Roughly 1.2 clones differed between technical replicates, versus approximately 17 and 20 over time. Clone count variance between roughly two-week samples rose with total template count.

There are 14 residues in the CDR3. V lost 2 bases and J lost 3; bases outside the gene matches: 0. Germline CDR1 MNHNS, CDR2 SASEGT. Healthy donors had no documented immune events, such as infections, while sampled. TCRdb's table, derived via immunoSEQ multiplex PCR, lists solely in-frame clones and lacks some. The table has 95,000 to 100,000 clones, around 90% seen once; the top ten hold 17%. A remark on this clone: Its matching antigen is unknown.

The V call is TRBV6-1, the J call TRBJ2-2, with TRBD1 matching over 7 bases. This clonotype was obtained from a person aged 18 to 75 in good health. The sample comprised blood. In nucleotides, the CDR3 is TGTGCCAGCAGTGAACAGGGGGACACCGGGGAGCTGTTTTTT. Translation: CASSEQGDTGELFF.